The 20 T cell receptor beta chains given below trace back to one sample, sequenced in a study of blood T cell repertoires in COVID-19 (dated by TCRdb to about 2020). Library prep was done by the immunoSEQ multiplex PCR assay. TCRdb's version of the immuneACCESS table is confined to in-frame rearrangements and falls short of the full clone set. An unresolved V gene accounts for under half of the shortfall where checked; the remainder is of unknown origin. Counted in this sample were a few hundred thousand clones; roughly 91% of them appeared once. Of the sample, 1.5% to 2% is held by the ten largest clones. Sequenced material: PBMCs or T cells enriched from blood (not recorded which). Receptor source: a woman aged 25 to 39 who had recovered from COVID-19.

This rearrangement joins TRBV20-1 to TRBJ1-2, with a tentative D call TRBD1 (6 bases). Germline CDR1 DFQATT, CDR2 SNEGSKA (reference sequence). The CDR3 is 13 amino acids. V gave up 3 bases and J gave up 7 bases, with 15 bases separating them. CDR3 in DNA: TGCAGTGCTAGTTCAGGGGTGAAGGGTGGCTACACCTTC. This translates into CSASSGVKGGYTF.

The J gene is TRBJ2-1, the V gene TRBV6-4, with D unresolved. The CDR3 consists of 13 residues. Germline V gene sequence: CDR1 MRHNA, CDR2 SNTAGT. Trimming took 10 bases from V and 7 from J, leaving 17 bases between them. CDR3 DNA sequence: TGTGCCACCCGCTCCCCAATTCGGAATGAGCAGTTCTTC. It translates to CATRSPIRNEQFF.

The V call is TRBV28, the J call TRBJ2-1, with 7 bases that match TRBD2. The V segment lost 5 bases and the J segment 0 bases; nucleotides outside the gene matches: 16. This CDR3 has 19 residues. Germline CDR1 and CDR2: MDHEN and SYDVKM. CDR3: CASSAATHKRGSSYNEQFF. The CDR3 DNA reads as TGTGCCAGCAGTGCGGCGACGCACAAGCGGGGCAGCTCCTACAATGAGCAGTTCTTC.

The V call is TRBV5-1, the J call TRBJ1-4; maybe TRBD1 (5 bases). V shed 8 bases and J shed 8 bases, with 16 bases lying between them. Germline V gives CDR1 SGHRS, CDR2 YFSETQ. The CDR3 runs 13 residues. The CDR3 DNA reads TGCGCCAGTAGGCCGCGGGGGGACGAAAAACTGTTTTTT. Amino acids: CASRPRGDEKLFF. Looking up the rest from reference TRBV5-1 and TRBJ1-4 gives the full variable domain: KAGVTQTPRYLIKTRGQQVTLSCSPISGHRSVSWYQQTPGQGLQFLFEYFSETQRNKGNFPGRFSGRQFSNSRSEMNVSTLELGDSALYLCASRPRGDEKLFFGSGTQLSVL.

The chain couples TRBV27 to TRBJ2-1, with D tentatively TRBD2 (5 bases). Germline V CDR1 and CDR2: MNHEY, SMNVEV (reference sequence). CDR3 length equals 16 residues. V lost 2 bases to trimming and J lost 4 bases, with 15 bases between them. The CDR3 DNA follows: TGTGCCAGCAGTTTAACTAGTTTCGGGTATTACAATGAGCAGTTCTTC. Translating gives CASSLTSFGYYNEQFF.

The chain is built from TRBV4-2 and TRBJ1-1, with D possibly being TRBD1 (5 bases). This CDR3 has 15 residues. Germline assignment: CDR1 LGHNA and CDR2 YNFKEQ. Trimming shortened V by 0 bases and J by 1 base, and 9 bases separated the two germline ends. The CDR3, as DNA: TGTGCCAGCAGCCAAGAGCACACAGGGAACACTGAAGCTTTCTTT. Protein: CASSQEHTGNTEAFF.

The CDR3 bases are TGCGCCAGCAGCCATGACAGGGGAAGGGGAACGACTGAAGCTTTCTTT. Protein product: CASSHDRGRGTTEAFF. This chain connects TRBV4-1 to TRBJ1-1, with 8 bases fitting TRBD1. Germline V CDR1 and CDR2: MGHRA, YSYEKL. With V trimmed by 3 bases and J by 5 bases, 11 bases remained unmatched. There are 16 residues in the CDR3.

J is TRBJ1-2 and V is TRBV28, with 9 bases aligning to TRBD1. The CDR3 totals 13 residues. The junction had 4 bases not matched to a gene; V was cut back by 4 bases and J by 7 bases. CDR1 and CDR2 (germline): MDHEN, SYDVKM. The CDR3 sequence is CASSSGQGGGYTF. The CDR3 nucleotides read TGTGCCAGCAGTTCGGGACAGGGTGGTGGCTACACCTTC.

This chain joins TRBV29-1 and TRBJ2-7; 11 nucleotides line up with TRBD1. Per germline, CDR1 SQVTM and CDR2 ANQGSEA. After removal of 7 bases from V and 7 bases from J, the junction contained 6 bases not matched to a gene. The length of the CDR3 is 12 residues. DNA of the CDR3: TGCAGCGCCGGACAGGGGGCGAGTGAGCAGTACTTC. Protein product: CSAGQGASEQYF.

This clone was detected only once. The V gene is TRBV9, the J gene TRBJ2-1, with 9 positions matching TRBD2. The V and J ends lost 5 bases and 5 bases, in that order; junction bases with no gene match: 8. Germline loops: CDR1 SGDLS, CDR2 YYNGEE. The CDR3 is made up of 15 amino acids. The CDR3 coding sequence is TGTGCCAGCAGAATAACTAGCGGGCGGAACAATGAGCAGTTCTTC. It codes for CASRITSGRNNEQFF.

The chain couples TRBV10-3 to TRBJ1-5; D is unclear. CDR1 is ENHRY and CDR2 is SYGVKD in the germline V gene. The CDR3 is made up of 13 amino acids. Trimming took off 8 bases at V and 0 bases at J, with 8 bases between the two ends. The DNA of the CDR3 is TGTGCCATCGGAGCGGATAGCAATCAGCCCCAGCATTTT. It is translated as CAIGADSNQPQHF.

This chain joins TRBV7-9 and TRBJ2-7; 11 nucleotides match TRBD1. V dropped 5 bases and J dropped 6; count of bases not matched to a gene: 6. The CDR3 spans 14 residues. CDR1 and CDR2 (germline): SEHNR, FQNEAQ (reference sequence). This chain's CDR3 is CASSQDRGRFEQYF. The CDR3 bases are TGTGCCAGCAGCCAGGACAGGGGGCGCTTCGAGCAGTACTTC.

This chain joins TRBV2 and TRBJ1-1; D unresolved. Germline lookup yields CDR1 SNHLY and CDR2 FYNNEI. CDR3 length: 14 amino acids. The V end was cut by 1 base, the J end by 2 bases, with 8 bases between. The CDR3 nucleotides read TGTGCCAGCAGTGAAGTATGGGCTAACACTGAAGCTTTCTTT. This sequence encodes CASSEVWANTEAFF.

A single count supports this clone. This rearrangement joins TRBV3-1 (or the pseudogene TRBV3-2) to TRBJ1-3; no reliable D call. Looked up from germline, CDR1 is LGHDT and CDR2 is YNNKEL (reference sequence). V lost 1 base to trimming and J lost 0 bases, with 10 bases between them. The CDR3 is 16 residues long. CDR3 protein: CASSQGPGRSGNTIYF. Written as DNA, the CDR3 is TGTGCCAGCAGCCAAGGTCCGGGTCGCTCTGGAAACACCATATATTTT.

As DNA, the CDR3 is TGTGCCTGGACACTTTCTGCAGGTTTCACTGAAGCTTTCTTT. This gives the protein CAWTLSAGFTEAFF. The chain carries TRBV30 and TRBJ1-1; no clear D. This CDR3 has 14 amino acids. V lost 4 bases to trimming and J lost 4 bases, with 16 bases between them. Germline CDR1 GTSNPN, CDR2 SVGIG (reference sequence).

V usage is TRBV4-2 and J usage is TRBJ2-1, with a tentative D call TRBD2 (6 bases). V was cut by 2 bases and J by 2 bases, with 13 bases left in between. The CDR3 contains 16 residues. Germline CDR1 reads LGHNA; CDR2 reads YNFKEQ. The CDR3, as DNA: TGTGCCAGCAGCCAAATTGGAGGGAGGACCTACAATGAGCAGTTCTTC. Residues: CASSQIGGRTYNEQFF.

Written as DNA, the CDR3 is TGTGCCAGCAGCCAAGATTTCCGGAGCTCTGGAAACACCATATATTTT. It codes for CASSQDFRSSGNTIYF. The J gene is TRBJ1-3, the V gene TRBV14; D not resolved. The CDR3 contains 16 residues. Between the trimmed V and J ends, which lost 0 bases and 0 bases, there was a span of 9 bases. The germline V gene has CDR1 SGHDN and CDR2 FVKESK.

This CDR3 reads CASSLAFQMVDTEAFF. In nucleotides, the CDR3 is TGTGCCAGCAGCTTAGCCTTCCAGATGGTGGACACTGAAGCTTTCTTT. The chain is built from TRBV7-9 and TRBJ1-1; D is ambiguous. The germline V and J ends were trimmed by 0 bases and 3 bases, with 14 bases remaining between them. The CDR3 runs 16 residues. Germline values: CDR1 SEHNR, CDR2 FQNEAQ (reference sequence).

J is TRBJ2-5 and V is TRBV11-2; TRBD1 aligns across 8 bases. The CDR3 is 14 residues long. J lost 5 bases, V lost 4 bases, and 6 bases had no gene match. Germline V gene data show CDR1 as SGHAT and CDR2 as FQNNGV. The CDR3 spells CASSSGQVGETQYF. The DNA for the CDR3 is TGTGCCAGCAGCTCGGGACAGGTGGGGGAGACCCAGTACTTC. The full variable domain, completed using reference TRBV11-2 and TRBJ2-5, is EAGVAQSPRYKIIEKRQSVAFWCNPISGHATLYWYQQILGQGPKLLIQFQNNGVVDDSQLPKDRFSAERLKGVDSTLKIQPAKLEDSAVYLCASSSGQVGETQYFGPGTRLLVL.

The CDR3 here is CASSQGWDGYTF. The CDR3 DNA reads TGTGCCAGCAGTCAGGGGTGGGATGGCTACACCTTC. The rearrangement links TRBV6-5 to TRBJ1-2; TRBD1 is a possible D gene (6 bases). Trimming stripped 5 bases from V and 6 bases from J, with 10 bases between. CDR3 length equals 12 residues. The germline V gene has CDR1 MNHEY and CDR2 SVGAGI.